Listed here are 10 T cell receptor beta chains from one sample, sequenced in a study of blood T cell repertoires in COVID-19. Sequenced by immunoSEQ multiplex PCR; TCRdb stores in-frame clones only, minus some. This table has 150,000 to 200,000 clones, around 87% appearing once. Specimen: peripheral blood. The receptors were sampled from a woman of 80 years or more with COVID-19, enrolled during active disease.

The chain has TRBV19 and TRBJ1-1; D is perhaps TRBD1 (6 bases). Germline V gives CDR1 LNHDA, CDR2 SQIVND (reference sequence). Trimming shortened V by 6 bases and J by 5 bases, and 13 bases separated the two germline ends. The CDR3 spans 13 residues. CDR3 sequence (DNA): TGTGCCAGTAGGATACAAGGGGGAACTGAAGCTTTCTTT. Its translation: CASRIQGGTEAFF.

The chain recombines TRBV2 with TRBJ1-2; 7 bases map to TRBD1. V dropped 11 bases and J dropped 4; count of bases not matched to a gene: 16. The CDR3 loop spans 15 amino acids. Germline V gene data show CDR1 as SNHLY and CDR2 as FYNNEI. In DNA form, the CDR3 reads TGTGCCGGCAAGACAGGGATGGAAGCCATCTATGGCTACACCTTC. Translated, it gives CAGKTGMEAIYGYTF.

This sequence joins TRBV28 and TRBJ1-6; no definite D call. This CDR3 region has 14 residues. Trimming took off 6 bases at V and 0 bases at J, with 6 bases between the two ends. Looked up from germline, CDR1 is MDHEN and CDR2 is SYDVKM. The CDR3 DNA is TGTGCCAGCAGGGGCAGCTCCTATAATTCACCCCTCCACTTT. Translation gives CASRGSSYNSPLHF.

The chain employs TRBV28 and TRBJ1-1, with D uncertain. The V gene lost 6 bases and the J gene lost 0 bases, with 17 bases spanning the gap. The CDR3 has 16 residues. Per the germline V gene, CDR1 is MDHEN and CDR2 is SYDVKM. CDR3 protein: CASRGAGRNMNTEAFF. CDR3 sequence (DNA): TGTGCCAGCAGGGGTGCGGGCAGAAACATGAACACTGAAGCTTTCTTT.

The CDR3 DNA reads TGTGCCAGCAGCCAAGACAGGGGCACTAATGAAAAACTGTTTTTT. This gives the protein CASSQDRGTNEKLFF. The rearrangement links TRBV6-1 to TRBJ1-4; 8 bases match TRBD1. CDR3 length: 15 residues. V gave up 6 bases and J gave up 2 bases; unmatched junction bases: 5. Per the germline V gene, CDR1 is MNHNS and CDR2 is SASEGT.

V and J are TRBV29-1 and TRBJ1-6; TRBD1 is a possible D gene (6 bases). CDR3 size: 12 residues. The germline V and J ends were trimmed by 4 bases and 7 bases, with 8 bases remaining between them. Per germline, CDR1 SQVTM and CDR2 ANQGSEA. CDR3 sequence reads: CSVGQGNSPLHF. The CDR3 nucleotides read TGCAGCGTTGGGCAGGGGAATTCACCCCTCCACTTT.

J is TRBJ1-2 and V is TRBV28, with TRBD1 as a possible D gene (6 bases). The CDR3 sequence is 14 residues long. The germline V gene encodes CDR1 MDHEN and CDR2 SYDVKM. V was clipped by 6 bases and J by 0 bases, with 11 bases between them. CDR3 residues: CASRGAAPNYGYTF. The CDR3 nucleotides read TGTGCCAGCAGGGGGGCAGCCCCTAACTATGGCTACACCTTC.

As for this clone: This CDR3 is also generated by other DNA sequences in the sample. This chain joins TRBV3-1 (or the pseudogene TRBV3-2) and TRBJ2-3; D might be TRBD1 (7 bases). The CDR3 totals 16 residues. Trimming removed 5 bases at V and 1 base at J, with 16 bases between. Germline-derived CDR1 and CDR2 are LGHDT and YNNKEL (reference sequence). The CDR3 spells CASSDQRRGRTDTQYF. The CDR3 nucleotides read TGTGCCAGCAGCGACCAAAGGAGGGGGCGCACAGATACGCAGTATTTT.

This chain links TRBV13 with TRBJ2-1, with 12 bases lining up with TRBD2. The CDR3 is 21 amino acids. Per germline, CDR1 PRHDT and CDR2 FYEKMQ (reference sequence). V shed 0 bases, J shed 5 bases, and the junction held 17 bases outside the gene matches. Written as DNA, the CDR3 is TGTGCCAGCAGCTTAGGCCTGAGACTAGCGGGAGTTTCCCATTCCAACAATGAGCAGTTCTTC. The encoded protein is CASSLGLRLAGVSHSNNEQFF.

CDR3 nucleotides: TGTGCCAGCAGTCTAGGACTAGCCTCGGAGACCCAGTACTTC. Translated: CASSLGLASETQYF. This sequence joins TRBV11-2 and TRBJ2-5, with TRBD2 matching 8 bases. Trimming at V came to 6 bases and at J to 5 bases, leaving 8 bases not matched to a gene. This CDR3 contains 14 residues. Germline-derived CDR1 and CDR2 are SGHAT and FQNNGV.